The present T cell receptor beta chain was sequenced within a study of T-cell memory formation after mild COVID-19. Turning to this clonotype: Antigen specificity is unknown.

TCRdb redid the calling of the 5' RACE reads with MiXCR, one entry per CDR3 protein. The table records around 300,000 distinct CDR3 sequences, around 15% of them present only once. Trimming took off 0 bases at V and 8 bases at J, with 10 bases between the two ends. The germline V gene encodes CDR1 SEHNR and CDR2 FQNEAQ (reference sequence). This CDR3 region has 14 residues. Regarding the study as a whole: Day 15 to 85 contracting clones showed balanced CD4/CD8; day 15 to 37 expanders favored CD4+.

Input material: PBMCs or a T cell subset sorted from them (not recorded which). This rearrangement joins TRBV7-9 to TRBJ1-4; D uncertain. The clonotype was recovered from a man between 18 and 35 years old who had mild COVID-19 (a few samples of this study predate the infection). Cell type and time point are not known. This CDR3 reads CASSLAGLEEKLFF. In nucleotides, the CDR3 is TGTGCCAGCAGCTTAGCGGGTCTCGAGGAAAAACTGTTTTTT.